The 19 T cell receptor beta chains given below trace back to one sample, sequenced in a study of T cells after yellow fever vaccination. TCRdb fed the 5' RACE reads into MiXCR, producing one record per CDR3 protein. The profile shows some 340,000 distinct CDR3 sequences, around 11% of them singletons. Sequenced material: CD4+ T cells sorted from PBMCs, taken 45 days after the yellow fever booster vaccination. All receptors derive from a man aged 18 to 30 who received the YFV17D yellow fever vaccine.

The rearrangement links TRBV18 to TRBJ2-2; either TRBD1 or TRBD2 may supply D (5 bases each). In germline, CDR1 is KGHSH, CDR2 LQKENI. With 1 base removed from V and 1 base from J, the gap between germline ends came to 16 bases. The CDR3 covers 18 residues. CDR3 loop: CASSPRIRDAENTGELFF. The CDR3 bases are TGTGCCAGCTCACCACGTATAAGGGACGCCGAGAACACCGGGGAGCTGTTTTTT. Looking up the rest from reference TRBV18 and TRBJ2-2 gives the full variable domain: NAGVMQNPRHLVRRRGQEARLRCSPMKGHSHVYWYRQLPEEGLKFMVYLQKENIIDESGMPKERFSAEFPKEGPSILRIQQVVRGDSAAYFCASSPRIRDAENTGELFFGEGSRLTVL.

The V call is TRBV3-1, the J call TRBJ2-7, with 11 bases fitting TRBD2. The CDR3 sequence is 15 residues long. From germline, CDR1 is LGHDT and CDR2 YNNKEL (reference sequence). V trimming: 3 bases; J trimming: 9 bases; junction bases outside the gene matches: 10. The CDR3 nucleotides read TGTGCCAGCAGCCACAGTAGCGGGGGGGCCTCCGGGCAGTACTTC. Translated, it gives CASSHSSGGASGQYF.

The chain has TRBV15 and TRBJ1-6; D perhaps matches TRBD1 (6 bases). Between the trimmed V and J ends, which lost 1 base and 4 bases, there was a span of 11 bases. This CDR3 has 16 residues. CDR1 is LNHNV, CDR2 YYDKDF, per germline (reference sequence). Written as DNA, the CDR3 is TGTGCCACCAGCAGAGGGGGAAGGGGGTATAATTCACCCCTCCACTTT. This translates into CATSRGGRGYNSPLHF.

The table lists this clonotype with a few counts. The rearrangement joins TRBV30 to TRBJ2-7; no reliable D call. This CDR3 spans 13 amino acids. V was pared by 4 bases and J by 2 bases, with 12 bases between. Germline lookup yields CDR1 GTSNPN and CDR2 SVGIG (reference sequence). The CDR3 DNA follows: TGTGCCTGGACCAAATTGTACCCCTACGAGCAGTACTTC. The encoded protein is CAWTKLYPYEQYF.

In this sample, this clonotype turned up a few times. The CDR3 nucleotides are TGCGCCAGCAGCTCCGATAGTTGGGAGACCCAGTACTTC. It is translated as CASSSDSWETQYF. This sequence joins TRBV5-1 and TRBJ2-5; D is uncertain. Germline-derived CDR1 and CDR2 are SGHRS and YFSETQ. The V and J ends lost 3 bases and 5 bases respectively, with 11 bases between them. CDR3 length equals 13 residues.

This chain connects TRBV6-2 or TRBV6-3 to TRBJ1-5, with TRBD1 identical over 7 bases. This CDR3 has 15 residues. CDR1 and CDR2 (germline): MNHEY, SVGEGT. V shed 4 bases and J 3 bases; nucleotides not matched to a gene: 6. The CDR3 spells CASSSQGQTNQPQHF. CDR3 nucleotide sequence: TGTGCCAGCAGTTCCCAGGGACAGACCAATCAGCCCCAGCATTTT.

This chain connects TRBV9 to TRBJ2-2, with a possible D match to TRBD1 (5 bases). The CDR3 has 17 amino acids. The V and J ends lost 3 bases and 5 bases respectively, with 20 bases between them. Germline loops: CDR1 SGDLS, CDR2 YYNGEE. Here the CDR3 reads CASSALGVDPGTGELFF. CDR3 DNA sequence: TGTGCCAGCAGCGCCCTAGGGGTGGACCCTGGGACCGGGGAGCTGTTTTTT.

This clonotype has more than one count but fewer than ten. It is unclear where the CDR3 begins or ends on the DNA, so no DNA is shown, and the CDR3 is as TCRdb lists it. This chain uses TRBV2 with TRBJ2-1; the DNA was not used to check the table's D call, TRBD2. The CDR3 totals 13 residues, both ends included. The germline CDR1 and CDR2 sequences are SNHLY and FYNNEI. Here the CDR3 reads CASSEEWASGSFF.

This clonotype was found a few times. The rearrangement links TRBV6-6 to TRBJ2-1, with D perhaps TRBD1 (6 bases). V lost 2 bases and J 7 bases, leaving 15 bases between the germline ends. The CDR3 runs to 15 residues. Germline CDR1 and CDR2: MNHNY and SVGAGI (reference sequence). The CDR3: CASSYGQRGGNEQFF. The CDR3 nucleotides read TGTGCCAGCAGTTACGGACAGCGAGGCGGGAATGAGCAGTTCTTC.

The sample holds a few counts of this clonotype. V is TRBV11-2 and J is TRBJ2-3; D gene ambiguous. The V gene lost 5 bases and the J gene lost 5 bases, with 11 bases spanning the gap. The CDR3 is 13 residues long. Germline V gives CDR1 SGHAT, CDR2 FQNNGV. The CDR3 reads CASSPFPGDTQYF. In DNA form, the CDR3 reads TGTGCCAGCAGCCCCTTCCCCGGAGATACGCAGTATTTT.

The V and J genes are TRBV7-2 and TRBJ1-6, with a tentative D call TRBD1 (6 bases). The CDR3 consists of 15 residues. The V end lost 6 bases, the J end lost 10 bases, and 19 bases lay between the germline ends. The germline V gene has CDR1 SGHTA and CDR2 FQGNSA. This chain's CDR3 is CASSLRVGASSPLHF. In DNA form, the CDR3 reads TGTGCCAGCAGTTTAAGGGTGGGGGCATCCTCACCCCTCCACTTT.

CDR3 coding DNA: TGTGCCTGGAGTCTTGGAGATACGCAGTATTTT. Its translation is CAWSLGDTQYF. V is TRBV30 and J is TRBJ2-3; no definite D call. V was shortened by 2 bases and J by 5 bases, with 5 bases between the two germline ends. CDR3 length: 11 residues. The germline V gene encodes CDR1 GTSNPN and CDR2 SVGIG (reference sequence).

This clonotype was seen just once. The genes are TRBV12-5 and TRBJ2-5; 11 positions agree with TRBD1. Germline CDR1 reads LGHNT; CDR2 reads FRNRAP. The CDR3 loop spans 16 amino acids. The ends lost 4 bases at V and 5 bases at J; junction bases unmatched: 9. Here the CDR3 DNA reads TGTGCTAGTGGTTCTGGGGACAGGGGGAGTCGGGAGACCCAGTACTTC. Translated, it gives CASGSGDRGSRETQYF.

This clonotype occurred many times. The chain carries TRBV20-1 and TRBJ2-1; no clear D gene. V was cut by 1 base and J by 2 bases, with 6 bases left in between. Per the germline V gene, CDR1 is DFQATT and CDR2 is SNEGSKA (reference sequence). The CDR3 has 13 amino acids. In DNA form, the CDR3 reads TGCAGTGCTAGAGTTGACACCTACAATGAGCAGTTCTTC. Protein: CSARVDTYNEQFF.

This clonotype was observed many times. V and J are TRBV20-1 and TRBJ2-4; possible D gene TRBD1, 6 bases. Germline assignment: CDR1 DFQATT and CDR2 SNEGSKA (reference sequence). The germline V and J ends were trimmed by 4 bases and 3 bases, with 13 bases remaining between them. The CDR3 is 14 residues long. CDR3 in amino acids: CSANHRVSKNIQYF. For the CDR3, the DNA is TGCAGTGCTAATCACAGGGTTAGCAAAAACATTCAGTACTTC.

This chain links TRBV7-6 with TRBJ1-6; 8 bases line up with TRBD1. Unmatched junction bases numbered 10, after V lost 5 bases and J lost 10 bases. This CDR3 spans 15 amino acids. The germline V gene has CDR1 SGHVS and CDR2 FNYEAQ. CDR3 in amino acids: CASSAQTGARSPLHF. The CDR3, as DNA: TGTGCCAGCAGCGCACAGACAGGGGCGAGATCACCCCTCCACTTT. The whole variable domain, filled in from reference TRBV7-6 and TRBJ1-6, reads GAGVSQSPRYKVTKRGQDVALRCDPISGHVSLYWYRQALGQGPEFLTYFNYEAQQDKSGLPNDRFSAERPEGSISTLTIQRTEQRDSAMYRCASSAQTGARSPLHFGNGTRLTVT.

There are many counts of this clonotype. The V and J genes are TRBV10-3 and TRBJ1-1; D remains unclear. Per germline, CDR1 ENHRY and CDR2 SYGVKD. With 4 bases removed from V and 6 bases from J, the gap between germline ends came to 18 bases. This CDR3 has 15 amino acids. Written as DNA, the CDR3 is TGTGCCATCAGTGCTTGGAACAGCCAACGGGCTGAAGCTTTCTTT. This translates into CAISAWNSQRAEAFF.

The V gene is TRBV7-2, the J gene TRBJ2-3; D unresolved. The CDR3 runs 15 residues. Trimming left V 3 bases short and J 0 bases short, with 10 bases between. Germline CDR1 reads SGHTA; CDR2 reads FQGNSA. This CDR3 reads CASSFGMGSTDTQYF. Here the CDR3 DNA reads TGTGCCAGCAGCTTTGGTATGGGCAGCACAGATACGCAGTATTTT.

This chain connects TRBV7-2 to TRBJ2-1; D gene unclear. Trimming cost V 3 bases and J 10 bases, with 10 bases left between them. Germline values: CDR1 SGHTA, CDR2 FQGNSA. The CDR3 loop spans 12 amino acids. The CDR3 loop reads CASSFDITEQFF. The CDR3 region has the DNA TGTGCCAGCAGCTTCGACATCACCGAGCAGTTCTTC.